This TCR beta chain was sequenced in a study of cytomegalovirus exposure and HLA in healthy donors. Study-wide findings and caveats: Productive status was seen about 90% or about 30% of the time for most TCR beta V segments in an earlier analysis. Generally TCR sequences proved uncommon, though certain public TCRs appeared in numerous donors. Later on, a genetic analysis was performed. It linked a missense variant in DCLRE1C with V- and J-gene trimming of TCR beta.

The ends were cut back, 4 bases at V and 9 bases at J, with 13 bases in the middle. The length of the CDR3 is 13 residues. CDR1 and CDR2 (germline): LGHNA, YSLEER. Healthy bone marrow donors formed the donor group. The primer mix had 60 Vbeta and 13 Jbeta primers. Assay: immunoSEQ multiplex PCR; the TCRdb copy retains only in-frame clones and omits some. The sample consists of 150,000 to 200,000 clones, roughly two thirds of them appearing once. On this clone itself: The antigen remains unidentified.

Source material: PBMCs. This TCR came from a woman younger than 45 in good health and CMV-seronegative. The chain employs TRBV4-3 and TRBJ2-1, with D possibly being TRBD1 (6 bases). The CDR3 sequence is CASSLDRSGEQFF. The CDR3, as DNA: TGCGCCAGCAGCCTAGACAGGAGCGGTGAGCAGTTCTTC.